The entry below describes one TCR beta chain. Reverse transcription of about 0.5 to 1 ug RNA was performed with random hexamers. The authors amplified TCR beta CDR3 across 54 Vbeta and 13 Jbeta using immunoSEQ multiplex PCR. TCRdb reprocessed the immunoSEQ multiplex PCR reads via MiXCR and lists one record per CDR3 protein. The table records around 230,000 distinct CDR3 sequences, 90% to 96% of them present only once. This sample was included in a study of CD8 T cells in Susac syndrome. Turning to the study itself: Patients with Susac syndrome were therapy-naive, treated with corticosteroids, or treated with intravenous immunoglobulin alone when blood was collected.

CDR3 size: 13 residues. V lost 4 bases, J lost 6 bases, and 3 bases stayed unmatched. Germline V gene data show CDR1 as MGHDK and CDR2 as SYGVNS. Sequenced material: CD4+ T cells from PBMCs. The chain recombines TRBV25-1 with TRBJ1-5; 7 bases align to TRBD1. The sequence came from a human donor with Susac syndrome. This CDR3 is CASSVAGGQPQHF. Written as DNA, the CDR3 is TGTGCCAGCAGTGTTGCAGGGGGTCAGCCCCAGCATTTT.